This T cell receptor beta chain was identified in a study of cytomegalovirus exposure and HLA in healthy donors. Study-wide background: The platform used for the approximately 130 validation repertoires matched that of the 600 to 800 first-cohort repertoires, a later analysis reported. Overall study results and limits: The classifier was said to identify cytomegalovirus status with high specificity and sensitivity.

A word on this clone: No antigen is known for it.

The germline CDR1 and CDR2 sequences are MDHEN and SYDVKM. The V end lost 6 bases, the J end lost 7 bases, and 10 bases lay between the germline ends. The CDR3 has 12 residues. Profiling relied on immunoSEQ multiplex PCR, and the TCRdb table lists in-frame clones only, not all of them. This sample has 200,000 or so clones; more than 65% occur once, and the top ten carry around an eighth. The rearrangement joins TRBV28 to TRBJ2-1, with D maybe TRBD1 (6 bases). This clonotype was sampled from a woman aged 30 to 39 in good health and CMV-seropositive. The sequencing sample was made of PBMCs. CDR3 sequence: CASRQGGNEQFF. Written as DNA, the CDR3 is TGTGCCAGCAGACAGGGTGGTAATGAGCAGTTCTTC. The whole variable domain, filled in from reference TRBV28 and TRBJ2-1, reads DVKVTQSSRYLVKRTGEKVFLECVQDMDHENMFWYRQDPGLGLRLIYFSYDVKMKEKGDIPEGYSVSREKKERFSLILESASTNQTSMYLCASRQGGNEQFFGPGTRLTVL.